This TCR beta chain was obtained from a study of cytomegalovirus exposure and HLA in healthy donors. Overall study context: Tens of millions of unique TCR sequences came from HLA-typed donors in an early release. Findings and limits, study-wide: Follow-up analysis seemed to connect common viral pathogens with several of the most significant clusters identified.

For this clone: The antigen is undetermined.

This CDR3 contains 15 residues. The V end lost 5 bases, the J end lost 8 bases, and 19 bases lay between the germline ends. Germline V gene data show CDR1 as SGHVS and CDR2 as FQNEAQ. The study ran its PCR with 60 Vbeta and 13 Jbeta primers. Here immunoSEQ multiplex PCR was the method, and the copy in TCRdb shows in-frame clones only, minus some. The table lists some 130,000 clones, about 84% of them singletons. The J gene is TRBJ2-1, the V gene TRBV7-8, with D possibly TRBD2 on 6 matching bases. This clonotype was sampled from a boy aged 10-17 years in good health and CMV-seronegative. The material sequenced was PBMCs. CDR3 sequence: CASSLNPGRGDEQFF. The CDR3 DNA follows: TGTGCCAGCAGCCTGAACCCCGGGAGAGGCGATGAGCAGTTCTTC.